A single sample is the source of the 25 T cell receptor beta chains below, sequenced in a study of cytomegalovirus exposure and HLA in healthy donors. Both 60 Vbeta primers and 13 Jbeta primers went into the PCR. The protocol was immunoSEQ multiplex PCR, while the TCRdb copy is restricted to in-frame clones and leaves out a portion. The record lists over 100,000 clones, of which the ten most abundant hold around 7%. Sequenced sample: PBMCs. These receptors were obtained from a middle-aged man in good health and CMV-seropositive.

The chain joins TRBV7-2 to TRBJ2-1; the D gene is possibly TRBD1 (5 bases). With 5 bases removed from V and 10 bases from J, the gap between germline ends came to 12 bases. Germline V gene sequence: CDR1 SGHTA, CDR2 FQGNSA. This CDR3 spans 12 amino acids. CDR3 DNA sequence: TGTGCCAGCAGCCCTAGGACAACCGAGCAGTTCTTC. This encodes CASSPRTTEQFF.

This sequence joins TRBV12-5 and TRBJ2-2, with TRBD1 matching 9 bases. The CDR3 has 14 amino acids. Germline V gene data show CDR1 as LGHNT and CDR2 as FRNRAP. V trimming: 4 bases; J trimming: 3 bases; junction bases outside the gene matches: 0. The CDR3 DNA sequence: TGTGCTAGTGGTTGGGACAGGGACACCGGGGAGCTGTTTTTT. It specifies CASGWDRDTGELFF.

For this clone: The same CDR3 can be traced to other DNA sequences in this sample. This chain links TRBV2 with TRBJ1-1, with unresolved D. This CDR3 is 14 amino acids long. V shed 1 base and J shed 1 base, with 7 bases lying between them. From germline, CDR1 is SNHLY and CDR2 FYNNEI. The CDR3, as DNA: TGTGCCAGCAGTGAAGGTCGGGGGAACACTGAAGCTTTCTTT. Amino acids: CASSEGRGNTEAFF.

The chain combines TRBV6-6 with TRBJ2-7; D might be TRBD2 (6 bases). The CDR3 spans 14 residues. The V end lost 2 bases, the J end lost 0 bases, and 8 bases lay between the germline ends. The germline gives CDR1 MNHNY, CDR2 SVGAGI (reference sequence). CDR3 amino acids: CASSYGGNSYEQYF. In DNA, the CDR3 is TGTGCCAGCAGTTACGGGGGGAACTCCTACGAGCAGTACTTC.

This chain joins TRBV18 and TRBJ2-7; TRBD2 agrees at 9 bases. Germline CDR1 reads KGHSH; CDR2 reads LQKENI. J gave up 0 bases and V 4 bases, and 7 bases lay outside the gene matches. This CDR3 comprises 16 residues. This CDR3 is CASSQVAGASSYEQYF. CDR3 coding DNA: TGTGCCAGCTCACAGGTAGCGGGAGCGAGCTCCTACGAGCAGTACTTC.

This chain connects TRBV9 to TRBJ2-1, with 9 bases that match TRBD1. After removal of 4 bases from V and 0 bases from J, the junction contained 5 bases not matched to a gene. The CDR3 covers 16 residues. In germline, CDR1 is SGDLS, CDR2 YYNGEE. CDR3 sequence (DNA): TGTGCCAGCAGCAGGGGACAGGGAGGCTCCTACAATGAGCAGTTCTTC. Residues: CASSRGQGGSYNEQFF.

The chain is built from TRBV27 and TRBJ2-3, with 11 nucleotides matching TRBD1. Per the germline V gene, CDR1 is MNHEY and CDR2 is SMNVEV (reference sequence). V lost 3 bases to trimming and J lost 0 bases; unmatched junction nucleotides: 8. This CDR3 is 18 amino acids long. CDR3 coding DNA: TGTGCCAGCAGTTTCACACGGACAGGGGGCCGGAGCACAGATACGCAGTATTTT. Its protein product is CASSFTRTGGRSTDTQYF.

This chain uses TRBV6-6 with TRBJ2-7, with D hard to call. Trimming cost V 0 bases and J 0 bases, with 12 bases left between them. The CDR3 covers 16 residues. Germline CDR1 is MNHNY and CDR2 is SVGAGI (reference sequence). The CDR3 DNA reads TGTGCCAGCAGTTACTCAGGCAGGCTCAGCTCCTACGAGCAGTACTTC. Translated, it gives CASSYSGRLSSYEQYF.

The V call is TRBV7-9, the J call TRBJ1-2; no reliable D call. Per the germline V gene, CDR1 is SEHNR and CDR2 is FQNEAQ (reference sequence). Trimming cost V 1 base and J 2 bases, with 8 bases left between them. The CDR3 totals 14 residues. CDR3 region: CASSLETPNYGYTF. The CDR3 DNA follows: TGTGCCAGCAGCTTAGAGACTCCAAACTATGGCTACACCTTC.

The chain links TRBV5-1 to TRBJ2-5; 12 nucleotides match TRBD2. The DNA end is a closer match to TRBJ2-7, so the J assignment may be wrong. This CDR3 has 16 amino acids. Germline V gives CDR1 SGHRS, CDR2 YFSETQ. This chain's CDR3 is CASSGTGLAGSDEQYF. In DNA, the CDR3 is TGCGCCAGCAGCGGAACGGGACTAGCGGGTTCTGACGAGCAGTACTTC.

This chain uses TRBV27 with TRBJ2-7; 9 bases fit TRBD2. V was pared by 3 bases and J by 3 bases, with 6 bases of the junction left unmatched. Looked up from germline, CDR1 is MNHEY and CDR2 is SMNVEV (reference sequence). The CDR3 totals 15 residues. CDR3 amino acids: CASSFRAGGYYEQYF. In DNA form, the CDR3 reads TGTGCCAGCAGTTTCAGGGCGGGAGGGTACTACGAGCAGTACTTC.

CDR3 coding DNA: TGTGCCAGTCAACGAGGGGGCCGGACTGAAGCTTTCTTT. Its protein product is CASQRGGRTEAFF. The genes are TRBV19 and TRBJ1-1; 7 nucleotides line up with TRBD1. V dropped 8 bases and J dropped 5; count of bases not matched to a gene: 8. This CDR3 comprises 13 residues. Looked up from germline, CDR1 is LNHDA and CDR2 is SQIVND (reference sequence).

CDR3 loop: CASSETGLAPAYEQYF. The CDR3 DNA sequence: TGTGCCAGCAGCGAAACCGGACTAGCGCCGGCCTACGAGCAGTACTTC. The chain has TRBV5-6 and TRBJ2-7, with 9 positions matching TRBD2. V shed 4 bases and J 2 bases; nucleotides not matched to a gene: 10. The germline gives CDR1 SGHDT, CDR2 YYEEEE. The CDR3 covers 16 residues. Full variable domain (remainder filled in from reference TRBV5-6 and TRBJ2-7): DAGVTQSPTHLIKTRGQQVTLRCSPKSGHDTVSWYQQALGQGPQFIFQYYEEEERQRGNFPDRFSGHQFPNYSSELNVNALLLGDSALYLCASSETGLAPAYEQYFGPGTRLTVT.

In nucleotides, the CDR3 is TGCAGCGTTGAAGACAGGGCGACGGGCACTGAAGCTTTCTTT. This translates into CSVEDRATGTEAFF. The V call is TRBV29-1, the J call TRBJ1-1, with D maybe TRBD1 (5 bases). This CDR3 has 14 residues. Germline CDR1 is SQVTM and CDR2 is ANQGSEA. Trimming cost V 0 bases and J 4 bases, with 12 bases left between them.

The gene calls are TRBV19 and TRBJ2-1; weak D call: TRBD1 (5 bases). The ends were cut back, 3 bases at V and 2 bases at J, with 8 bases in the middle. This CDR3 comprises 14 residues. Germline-derived CDR1 and CDR2 are LNHDA and SQIVND (reference sequence). The CDR3 nucleotides read TGTGCCAGTAGTATTGGGGCCACCTACAATGAGCAGTTCTTC. This encodes CASSIGATYNEQFF. Full variable domain (outside the CDR3, taken from reference TRBV19 and TRBJ2-1): DGGITQSPKYLFRKEGQNVTLSCEQNLNHDAMYWYRQDPGQGLRLIYYSQIVNDFQKGDIAEGYSVSREKKESFPLTVTSAQKNPTAFYLCASSIGATYNEQFFGPGTRLTVL.

This chain uses TRBV6-1 with TRBJ2-1; weak D call: TRBD2 (5 bases). V lost 4 bases to trimming and J lost 3 bases, with 13 bases between them. Germline V gene data show CDR1 as MNHNS and CDR2 as SASEGT. The CDR3 totals 15 residues. The CDR3 spells CASSGYQRNYNEQFF. The CDR3 DNA reads TGTGCCAGCAGTGGATACCAGCGGAACTACAATGAGCAGTTCTTC.

The chain employs TRBV7-2 and TRBJ2-1; D remains unclear. Trimming stripped 5 bases from V and 8 bases from J, with 7 bases between. The CDR3 runs to 11 residues. Germline CDR1 is SGHTA and CDR2 is FQGNSA. The CDR3 DNA sequence: TGTGCCAGCAGCCTAAACTATGAGCAGTTCTTC. Translation gives CASSLNYEQFF.

The chain uses TRBV2 and TRBJ1-1; TRBD1 might be the D (6 bases). V was trimmed by 4 bases and J by 7 bases, leaving 7 bases between them. Germline loops: CDR1 SNHLY, CDR2 FYNNEI. The CDR3 runs 11 residues. DNA of the CDR3: TGTGCCAGCAGTGCGGACAGTGAAGCTTTCTTT. Translated: CASSADSEAFF.

The chain couples TRBV16 to TRBJ2-1, with 7 bases identical to TRBD1. The germline CDR1 and CDR2 sequences are KGHSY and FQNENV. The trim removed 4 bases at V and 2 bases at J, leaving 5 bases unmatched. The CDR3 contains 15 residues. CDR3 bases: TGTGCCAGCAGCCCATCGGGACAGCCCTACAATGAGCAGTTCTTC. Amino acids: CASSPSGQPYNEQFF.

The rearrangement links TRBV7-6 to TRBJ2-2; TRBD1 matches 7 bases. The germline V gene has CDR1 SGHVS and CDR2 FNYEAQ. There are 19 residues in the CDR3. V trimming: 5 bases; J trimming: 5 bases; junction bases outside the gene matches: 20. The DNA for the CDR3 is TGTGCCAGCAGCCACCGAGACAACCGACAGGGCTTTGGGACCGGGGAGCTGTTTTTT. Its translation: CASSHRDNRQGFGTGELFF.

The gene calls are TRBV6-5 and TRBJ2-2; D is unresolved. CDR1 and CDR2 (germline): MNHEY, SVGAGI. This CDR3 region has 13 residues. Deletions cut 0 bases from V and 3 bases from J, with 2 bases between. The CDR3 here is CASSYSYTGELFF. The CDR3 DNA sequence: TGTGCCAGCAGTTACTCCTACACCGGGGAGCTGTTTTTT.

The CDR3 sequence is CASSEGHPKESQYF. In DNA, the CDR3 is TGTGCCAGCAGCGAGGGACACCCGAAGGAGTCCCAGTACTTC. V is TRBV9 and J is TRBJ2-5, with a possible D match to TRBD1 (6 bases). Trimming shortened V by 3 bases and J by 9 bases, and 18 bases separated the two germline ends. The CDR3 has 14 amino acids. CDR1 SGDLS and CDR2 YYNGEE come from the germline V gene.

V is TRBV11-1 and J is TRBJ2-7; D might be TRBD1 (5 bases). V lost 1 base to trimming and J lost 1 base, with 5 bases between them. The CDR3 has 13 residues. CDR1 is SGHAT and CDR2 is FQDESV in the germline V gene (reference sequence). In DNA form, the CDR3 reads TGTGCCAGCAGCTTAGGACAGTCCTACGAGCAGTACTTC. Protein: CASSLGQSYEQYF.

The chain joins TRBV10-3 to TRBJ2-5; 7 nucleotides agree with TRBD1. Trimming cost V 1 base and J 1 base; bases outside gene matches: 6. Germline CDR1 and CDR2: ENHRY and SYGVKD. This CDR3 contains 16 residues. The CDR3 here is CAISELQGRIQETQYF. CDR3 DNA: TGTGCCATCAGTGAGTTACAGGGGAGAATCCAAGAGACCCAGTACTTC.

The chain joins TRBV6-5 to TRBJ1-2; TRBD1 is a possible D gene (5 bases). Trimming took 2 bases from V and 0 from J, leaving 7 bases between them. The germline CDR1 and CDR2 sequences are MNHEY and SVGAGI. There are 14 residues in the CDR3. CDR3 bases: TGTGCCAGCAGTTACGTAGGGGCTAACTATGGCTACACCTTC. It codes for CASSYVGANYGYTF.